This T cell receptor (beta chain) emerged from a study of T cells expressing NK-cell markers. Looking at the study overall: Repertoire data for TCR beta were derived from sorted T cells (CD3+CD56+NKG2C+, CD3+CD56+NKG2C- and CD3+CD56-NKG2C+). Seven of the eight sequenced donors were classified as HCMV-seropositive, and one was classified as seronegative.

Study-wide results and limits: Dominant NKG2C+ clonotypes accounted for 1.0-7.0% of CD8+ T cells in more than five donors. In several donors, dominant clonotypes made up roughly 28.3-65% of CD3+CD56-NKG2C+ cells.

Germline V lookup: CDR1 SGHRS, CDR2 YFSETQ. The CDR3 is made up of 16 amino acids. TCRdb reprocessed the 5' RACE reads, keeping one entry per CDR3 protein, no DNA. The sample data list about 410,000 distinct CDR3 sequences. A word on this clonotype: What it binds is not known.

The chain links TRBV5-1 to TRBJ2-3; TCRdb indicates TRBD2, and absent DNA this call remains unverified. The receptor comes from a woman in her fifties or sixties in good health. The sequencing sample was made of blood T cells: a sorted CD56 or NKG2C T cell subset, CD4+ or CD8+ T cells, or bulk PBMC T cells (not recorded which). This CDR3 is CASSPSGSVPKDTQYF.